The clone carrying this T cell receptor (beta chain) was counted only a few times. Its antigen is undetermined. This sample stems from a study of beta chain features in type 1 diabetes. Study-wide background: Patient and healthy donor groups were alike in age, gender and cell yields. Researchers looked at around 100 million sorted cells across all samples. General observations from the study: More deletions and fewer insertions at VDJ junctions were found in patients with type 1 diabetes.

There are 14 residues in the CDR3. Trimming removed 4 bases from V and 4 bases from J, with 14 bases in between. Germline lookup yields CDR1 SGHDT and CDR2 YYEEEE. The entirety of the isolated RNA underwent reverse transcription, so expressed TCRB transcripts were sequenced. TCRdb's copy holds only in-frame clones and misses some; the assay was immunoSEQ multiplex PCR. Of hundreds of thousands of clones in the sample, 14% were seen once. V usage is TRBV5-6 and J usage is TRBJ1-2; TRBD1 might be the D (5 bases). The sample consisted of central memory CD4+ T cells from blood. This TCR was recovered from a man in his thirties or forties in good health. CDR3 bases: TGTGCCAGCAGCGGAGGGACGGCAGTCTATGGCTACACCTTC. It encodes CASSGGTAVYGYTF.